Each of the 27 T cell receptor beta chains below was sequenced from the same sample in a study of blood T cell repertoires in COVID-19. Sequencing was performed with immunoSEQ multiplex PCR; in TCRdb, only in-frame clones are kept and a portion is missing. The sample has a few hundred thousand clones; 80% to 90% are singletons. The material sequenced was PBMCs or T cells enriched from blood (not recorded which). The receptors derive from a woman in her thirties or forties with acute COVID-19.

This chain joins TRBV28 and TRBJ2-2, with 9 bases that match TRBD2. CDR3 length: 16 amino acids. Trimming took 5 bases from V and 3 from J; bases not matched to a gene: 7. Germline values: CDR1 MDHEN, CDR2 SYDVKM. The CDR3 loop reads CASSRGGRADTGELFF. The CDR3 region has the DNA TGTGCCAGCAGTCGAGGCGGGAGGGCCGACACCGGGGAGCTGTTTTTT.

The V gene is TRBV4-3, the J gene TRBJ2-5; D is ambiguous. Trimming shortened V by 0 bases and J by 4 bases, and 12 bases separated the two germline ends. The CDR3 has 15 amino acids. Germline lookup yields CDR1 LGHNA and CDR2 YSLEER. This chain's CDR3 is CASSQDLLVGETQYF. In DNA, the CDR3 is TGCGCCAGCAGCCAAGACCTGCTAGTTGGAGAGACCCAGTACTTC.

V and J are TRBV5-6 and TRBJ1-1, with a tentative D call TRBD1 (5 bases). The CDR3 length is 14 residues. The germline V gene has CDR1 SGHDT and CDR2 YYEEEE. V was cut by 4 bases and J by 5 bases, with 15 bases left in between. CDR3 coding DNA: TGTGCCAGCAGCACCCCTGGGGGGGGTACTGAAGCTTTCTTT. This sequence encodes CASSTPGGGTEAFF.

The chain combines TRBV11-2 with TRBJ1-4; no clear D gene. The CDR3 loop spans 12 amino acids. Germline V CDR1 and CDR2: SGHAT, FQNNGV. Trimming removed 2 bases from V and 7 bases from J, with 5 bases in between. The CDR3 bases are TGTGCCAGCAGCTTATCAGTTGAAAAACTGTTTTTT. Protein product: CASSLSVEKLFF.

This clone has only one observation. CDR3 in DNA: TGTGCCAGCAGGCCAGGGGGCTGGGGCTACACCTTC. It yields the protein CASRPGGWGYTF. The chain joins TRBV6-5 to TRBJ1-2, with 8 bases aligning to TRBD1. CDR3 length: 12 amino acids. The junction had 5 bases not matched to a gene; V was cut back by 6 bases and J by 8 bases. CDR1 and CDR2 (germline): MNHEY, SVGAGI.

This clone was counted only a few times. The CDR3 nucleotides are TGCGCCAGCAGCCAAGTGCATTGGACAGGGCGGACCTATAATTCACCCCTCCACTTT. This sequence encodes CASSQVHWTGRTYNSPLHF. The chain employs TRBV4-1 and TRBJ1-6, with 8 bases identical to TRBD1. Germline CDR1 is MGHRA and CDR2 is YSYEKL. V trimming: 1 base; J trimming: 2 bases; junction bases outside the gene matches: 10. This CDR3 is 19 amino acids long.

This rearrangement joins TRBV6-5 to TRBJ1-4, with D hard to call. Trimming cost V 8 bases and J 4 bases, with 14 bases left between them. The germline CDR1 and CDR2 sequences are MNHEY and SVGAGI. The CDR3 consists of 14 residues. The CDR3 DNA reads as TGTGCCAGCCAAGAGGGCCGAGGTAATGAAAAACTGTTTTTT. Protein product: CASQEGRGNEKLFF.

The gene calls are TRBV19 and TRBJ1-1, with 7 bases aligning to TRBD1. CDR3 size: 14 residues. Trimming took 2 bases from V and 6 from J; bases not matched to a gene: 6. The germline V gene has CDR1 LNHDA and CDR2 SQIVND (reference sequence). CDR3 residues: CASSITGESAEAFF. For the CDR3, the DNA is TGTGCCAGTAGTATAACAGGGGAATCGGCTGAAGCTTTCTTT.

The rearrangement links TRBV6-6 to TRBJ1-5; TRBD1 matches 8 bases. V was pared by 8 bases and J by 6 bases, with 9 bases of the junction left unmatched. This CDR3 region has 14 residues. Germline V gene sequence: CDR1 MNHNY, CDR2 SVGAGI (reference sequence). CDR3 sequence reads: CASSGQGKGQPQHF. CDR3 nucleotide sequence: TGTGCCAGCTCTGGACAGGGAAAAGGTCAGCCCCAGCATTTT.

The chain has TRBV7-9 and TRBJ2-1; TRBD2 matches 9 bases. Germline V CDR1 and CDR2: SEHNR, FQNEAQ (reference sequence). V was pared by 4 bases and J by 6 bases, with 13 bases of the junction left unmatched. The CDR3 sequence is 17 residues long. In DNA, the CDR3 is TGTGCCAGCAGCTCCCCCGAGACTAGCGGAACTAGCAATGAGCAGTTCTTC. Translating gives CASSSPETSGTSNEQFF.

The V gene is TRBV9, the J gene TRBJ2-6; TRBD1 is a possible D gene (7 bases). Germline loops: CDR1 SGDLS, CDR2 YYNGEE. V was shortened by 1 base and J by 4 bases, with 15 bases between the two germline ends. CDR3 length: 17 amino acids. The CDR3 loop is CASSVRAGGTGANVLTF. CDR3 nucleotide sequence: TGTGCCAGCAGCGTACGGGCAGGGGGGACAGGGGCCAACGTCCTGACTTTC.

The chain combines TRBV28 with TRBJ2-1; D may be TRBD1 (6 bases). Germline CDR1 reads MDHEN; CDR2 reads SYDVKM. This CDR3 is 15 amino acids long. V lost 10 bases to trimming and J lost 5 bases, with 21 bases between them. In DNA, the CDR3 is TGTGCCACCCTAGACCTACCCCGGGACAACAATGAGCAGTTCTTC. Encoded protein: CATLDLPRDNNEQFF.

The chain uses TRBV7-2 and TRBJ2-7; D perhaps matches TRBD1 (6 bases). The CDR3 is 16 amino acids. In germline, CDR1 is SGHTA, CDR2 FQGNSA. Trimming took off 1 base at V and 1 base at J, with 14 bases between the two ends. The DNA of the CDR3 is TGTGCCAGCAGCTTAGGTTGGGGGCTGAGGTCCTACGAGCAGTACTTC. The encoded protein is CASSLGWGLRSYEQYF.

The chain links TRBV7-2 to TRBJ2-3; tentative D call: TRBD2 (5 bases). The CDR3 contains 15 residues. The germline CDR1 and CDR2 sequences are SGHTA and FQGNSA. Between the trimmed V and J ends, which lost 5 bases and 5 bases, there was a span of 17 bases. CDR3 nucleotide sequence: TGTGCCAGCAGCCCCTTAGGGAGTCGGGGAGATACGCAGTATTTT. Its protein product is CASSPLGSRGDTQYF.

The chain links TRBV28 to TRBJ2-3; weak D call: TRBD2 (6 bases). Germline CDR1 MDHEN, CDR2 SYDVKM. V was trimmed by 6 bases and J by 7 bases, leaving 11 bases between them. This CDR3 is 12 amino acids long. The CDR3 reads CASSPGRHTQYF. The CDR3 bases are TGTGCCAGCAGCCCAGGGAGGCATACGCAGTATTTT.

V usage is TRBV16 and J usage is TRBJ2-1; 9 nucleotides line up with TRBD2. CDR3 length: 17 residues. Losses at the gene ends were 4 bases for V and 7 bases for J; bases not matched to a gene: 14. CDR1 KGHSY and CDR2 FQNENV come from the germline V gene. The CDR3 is CASSPQVAGASANEQFF. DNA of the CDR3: TGTGCCAGCAGCCCCCAAGTAGCGGGAGCTTCGGCAAATGAGCAGTTCTTC.

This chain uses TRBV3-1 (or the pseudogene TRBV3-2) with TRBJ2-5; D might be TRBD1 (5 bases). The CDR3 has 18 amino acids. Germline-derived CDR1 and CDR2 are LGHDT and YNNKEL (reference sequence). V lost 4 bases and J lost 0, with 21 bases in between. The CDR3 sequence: CASSRRGFSTVNQETQYF. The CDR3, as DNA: TGTGCCAGCAGCCGAAGGGGCTTCAGCACAGTAAACCAAGAGACCCAGTACTTC.

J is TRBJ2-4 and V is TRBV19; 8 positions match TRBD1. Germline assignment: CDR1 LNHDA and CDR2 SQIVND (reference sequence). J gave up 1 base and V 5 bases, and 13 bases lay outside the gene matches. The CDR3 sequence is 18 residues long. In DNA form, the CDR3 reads TGTGCCAGTAGTCCCCGGGACAGGTACGACTTGGCCAAAAACATTCAGTACTTC. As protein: CASSPRDRYDLAKNIQYF.

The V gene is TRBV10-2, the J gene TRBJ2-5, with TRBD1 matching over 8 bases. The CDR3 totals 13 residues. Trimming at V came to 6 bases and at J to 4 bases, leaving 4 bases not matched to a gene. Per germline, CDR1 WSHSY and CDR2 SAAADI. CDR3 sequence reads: CASSGQGGETQYF. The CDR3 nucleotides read TGCGCCAGCAGCGGACAGGGAGGAGAGACCCAGTACTTC.

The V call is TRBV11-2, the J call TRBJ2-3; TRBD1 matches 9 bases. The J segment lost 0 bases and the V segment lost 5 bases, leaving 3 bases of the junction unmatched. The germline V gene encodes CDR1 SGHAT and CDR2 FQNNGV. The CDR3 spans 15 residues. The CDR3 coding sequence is TGTGCCAGCAGCCTCGGACAGGGGAGCACAGATACGCAGTATTTT. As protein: CASSLGQGSTDTQYF.

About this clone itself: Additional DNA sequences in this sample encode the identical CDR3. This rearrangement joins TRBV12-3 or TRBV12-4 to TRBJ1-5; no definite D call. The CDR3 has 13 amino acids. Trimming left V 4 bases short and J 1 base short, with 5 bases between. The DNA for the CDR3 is TGTGCCAGCAGTTCGTCGAGCAATCAGCCCCAGCATTTT. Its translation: CASSSSSNQPQHF.

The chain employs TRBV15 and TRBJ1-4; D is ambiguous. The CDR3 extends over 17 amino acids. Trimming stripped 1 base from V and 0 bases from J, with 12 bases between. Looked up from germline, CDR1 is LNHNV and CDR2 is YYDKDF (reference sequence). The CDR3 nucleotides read TGTGCCACCAGCAGAGGGACTATTTCAACAACTAATGAAAAACTGTTTTTT. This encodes CATSRGTISTTNEKLFF.

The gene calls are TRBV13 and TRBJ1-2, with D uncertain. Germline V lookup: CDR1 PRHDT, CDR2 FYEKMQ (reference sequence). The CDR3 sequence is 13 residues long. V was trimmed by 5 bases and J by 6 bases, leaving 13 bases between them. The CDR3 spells CASSTLGEDGYTF. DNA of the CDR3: TGTGCCAGCAGCACCCTCGGCGAGGATGGCTACACCTTC.

Here the CDR3 reads CASSSRGTHTDTQYF. DNA for the CDR3: TGTGCCAGCAGTTCCCGGGGGACTCACACAGATACGCAGTATTTT. The rearrangement links TRBV6-9 to TRBJ2-3, with TRBD2 as a possible D gene (6 bases). Germline CDR1 and CDR2: MNHGY and SVAAGI. This CDR3 contains 15 residues. The V gene lost 4 bases and the J gene lost 2 bases, with 13 bases spanning the gap.

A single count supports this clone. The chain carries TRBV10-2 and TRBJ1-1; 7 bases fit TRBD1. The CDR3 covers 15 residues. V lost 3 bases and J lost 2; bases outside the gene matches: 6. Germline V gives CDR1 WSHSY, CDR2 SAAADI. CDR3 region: CASSDRGLSNTEAFF. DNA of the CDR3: TGCGCCAGCAGTGACAGGGGGTTAAGCAACACTGAAGCTTTCTTT.

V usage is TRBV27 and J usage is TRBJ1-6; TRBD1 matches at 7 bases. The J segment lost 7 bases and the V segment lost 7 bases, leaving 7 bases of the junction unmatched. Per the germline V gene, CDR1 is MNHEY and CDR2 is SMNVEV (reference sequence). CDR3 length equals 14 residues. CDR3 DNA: TGTGCCAGCAAGGGGACAGCCCCGAATTCACCCCTCCACTTT. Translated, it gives CASKGTAPNSPLHF.

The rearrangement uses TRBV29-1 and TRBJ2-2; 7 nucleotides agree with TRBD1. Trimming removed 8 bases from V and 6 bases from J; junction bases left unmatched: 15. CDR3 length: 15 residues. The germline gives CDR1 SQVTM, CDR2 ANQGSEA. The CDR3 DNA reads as TGCAGCTCCTCGACAGGGAGAGGGGACGCCGGGGAGCTGTTTTTT. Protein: CSSSTGRGDAGELFF.